One sample yielded the 2 T cell receptor beta chains listed below, sequenced in a study of T cell responses to AZD1222 COVID-19 vaccine. Data came from immunoSEQ multiplex PCR; TCRdb stores just in-frame clones and leaves some out. This sample has roughly 120,000 clones, with more than 85% found just once. Sample: peripheral blood, taken on day 0 of AZD1222 vaccination. These receptors all stem from an adult in good health.

This clone was recorded once. CDR3: CASSALLAGVTRGNEQFF. As DNA, the CDR3 is TGTGCCAGTAGTGCGCTACTAGCGGGAGTAACCCGAGGGAATGAGCAGTTCTTC. V is TRBV19 and J is TRBJ2-1; 11 bases are a match to TRBD2. The V and J ends lost 5 bases and 7 bases, in that order; junction bases with no gene match: 16. Germline CDR1 is LNHDA and CDR2 is SQIVND (reference sequence). This CDR3 contains 18 residues.

The genes are TRBV3-1 (or the pseudogene TRBV3-2) and TRBJ1-2, with a tentative D call TRBD1 (6 bases). Trimming pared 4 bases from V and 0 bases from J, leaving 9 bases between. The CDR3 sequence is 14 residues long. Per germline, CDR1 LGHDT and CDR2 YNNKEL (reference sequence). CDR3 amino acids: CASSRRTANYGYTF. As DNA, the CDR3 is TGTGCCAGCAGCCGACGGACAGCTAACTATGGCTACACCTTC.